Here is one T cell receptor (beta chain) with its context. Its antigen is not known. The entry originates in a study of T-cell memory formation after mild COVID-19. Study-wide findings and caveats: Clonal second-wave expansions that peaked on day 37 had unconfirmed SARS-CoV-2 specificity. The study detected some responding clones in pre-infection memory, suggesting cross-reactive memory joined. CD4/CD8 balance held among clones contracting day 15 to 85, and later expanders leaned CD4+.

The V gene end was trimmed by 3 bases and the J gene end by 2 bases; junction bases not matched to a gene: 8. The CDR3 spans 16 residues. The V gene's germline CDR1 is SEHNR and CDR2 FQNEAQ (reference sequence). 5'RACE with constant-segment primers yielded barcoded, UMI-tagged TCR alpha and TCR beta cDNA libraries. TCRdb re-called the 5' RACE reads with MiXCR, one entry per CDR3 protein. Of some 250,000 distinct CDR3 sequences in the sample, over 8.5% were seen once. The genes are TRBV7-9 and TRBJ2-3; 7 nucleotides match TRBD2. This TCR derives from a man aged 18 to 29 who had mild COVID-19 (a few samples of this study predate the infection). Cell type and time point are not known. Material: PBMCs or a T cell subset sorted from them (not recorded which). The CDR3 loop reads CASSFPSGLTTDTQYF. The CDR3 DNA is TGTGCCAGCAGCTTTCCTAGCGGTCTCACCACAGATACGCAGTATTTT.